Shown below are 26 T cell receptor beta chains from a single sample sequenced in a study of early T cells in non-severe SARS-CoV-2 infection. TCRdb itself ran the 5' RACE reads through MiXCR, one entry per CDR3 protein. The sample has 45,000 to 60,000 distinct CDR3 sequences; around 8.6% are singletons. The sample in question was whole blood, obtained at baseline. All receptors derive from an adult who was a healthcare worker with PCR-confirmed SARS-CoV-2 infection or an uninfected control (not recorded which).

This sequence joins TRBV19 and TRBJ1-5; no firm D call. Germline CDR1 and CDR2: LNHDA and SQIVND (reference sequence). The CDR3 is 13 residues long. Trimming removed 5 bases at V and 5 bases at J, with 10 bases between. The CDR3 bases are TGTGCCAGTAGTCGCCGGGAGGATCAGCCCCAGCATTTT. Translation gives CASSRREDQPQHF.

This rearrangement joins TRBV7-9 to TRBJ2-5; 7 bases are a match to TRBD2. The CDR3 totals 14 residues. The V gene's germline CDR1 is SEHNR and CDR2 FQNEAQ (reference sequence). Germline trimming cut 5 bases from V and 3 bases from J; bases unmatched to any gene: 6. For the CDR3, the DNA is TGTGCCAGCAGCCGAGGTGGGAGGGAAGAGACCCAGTACTTC. It codes for CASSRGGREETQYF.

The rearrangement joins TRBV4-1 to TRBJ2-5; D not resolved. Germline lookup yields CDR1 MGHRA and CDR2 YSYEKL. V lost 0 bases, J lost 2 bases, and 7 bases lay in between. The CDR3 length is 14 residues. CDR3 protein: CASSQESTQETQYF. CDR3 in DNA: TGCGCCAGCAGCCAAGAATCGACACAAGAGACCCAGTACTTC.

The chain carries TRBV30 and TRBJ2-2; perhaps D is TRBD1 or TRBD2 (5 bases each). This CDR3 is built from 12 residues. CDR1 GTSNPN and CDR2 SVGIG come from the germline V gene (reference sequence). V shed 3 bases and J shed 6 bases, with 8 bases lying between them. Here the CDR3 DNA reads TGTGCCTGGAGGAGGGGCCCCGGGGAGCTGTTTTTT. Translation gives CAWRRGPGELFF.

This clonotype has a count of ten or more. The rearrangement joins TRBV12-3 or TRBV12-4 to TRBJ2-1, with no clear D. This CDR3 spans 13 amino acids. V dropped 7 bases and J dropped 0 bases, with 7 bases sitting between them. The CDR3 DNA is TGTGCCAGCAAGATCAGCTCCTACAATGAGCAGTTCTTC. Translating it yields CASKISSYNEQFF.

This clonotype was seen a few times. The V and J genes are TRBV7-8 and TRBJ1-4; a possible D gene is TRBD1 (5 bases). Germline loops: CDR1 SGHVS, CDR2 FQNEAQ. The CDR3 has 13 residues. V gave up 3 bases and J gave up 8 bases, with 10 bases separating them. The CDR3 sequence is CASSFERGEKLFF. CDR3 bases: TGTGCCAGCAGCTTTGAACGGGGGGAAAAACTGTTTTTT.

The chain employs TRBV6-1 and TRBJ2-1, with TRBD1 matching over 9 bases. After removal of 6 bases from V and 4 bases from J, the junction contained 10 bases not matched to a gene. The CDR3 extends over 16 amino acids. The germline V gene has CDR1 MNHNS and CDR2 SASEGT. Here the CDR3 reads CASSGSRGQGYNEQFF. CDR3 sequence (DNA): TGTGCCAGCAGCGGAAGCCGGGGACAGGGTTACAATGAGCAGTTCTTC.

This clonotype occurred many times. The J gene is TRBJ1-2, the V gene TRBV6-6; TRBD1 agrees at 10 bases. The CDR3 spans 17 residues. Germline V gene lookup returns CDR1 MNHNY and CDR2 SVGAGI (reference sequence). V was pared by 5 bases and J by 1 base, with 10 bases of the junction left unmatched. The CDR3 coding sequence is TGTGCCAGCAGTAACCTTCGGGACAGGGGCTATAACTATGGCTACACCTTC. Translating gives CASSNLRDRGYNYGYTF.

The CDR3 loop is CASSWDRDYEQYF. CDR3 nucleotide sequence: TGCGCCAGCAGCTGGGACAGGGACTACGAGCAGTACTTC. This chain uses TRBV5-1 with TRBJ2-7, with TRBD1 matching 9 bases. The CDR3 runs to 13 residues. Germline loops: CDR1 SGHRS, CDR2 YFSETQ. V shed 3 bases and J 3 bases; nucleotides not matched to a gene: 1.

V is TRBV3-1 and J is TRBJ2-3; 9 positions match TRBD2. The CDR3 is 15 amino acids. J gave up 0 bases and V 4 bases, and 2 bases lay outside the gene matches. Germline V gene sequence: CDR1 LGHDT, CDR2 YNNKEL (reference sequence). The CDR3 loop is CASSPTSGSTDTQYF. The CDR3 DNA reads TGTGCCAGCAGCCCGACTAGCGGAAGCACAGATACGCAGTATTTT.

This clonotype has only a few counts. The chain combines TRBV3-1 with TRBJ1-6; a possible D gene is TRBD1 (6 bases). V was trimmed by 2 bases and J by 10 bases, leaving 6 bases between them. Germline V CDR1 and CDR2: LGHDT, YNNKEL (reference sequence). The CDR3 is made up of 12 amino acids. This CDR3 is CASSQQGSPLHF. CDR3 nucleotides: TGTGCCAGCAGCCAACAGGGGTCACCCCTCCACTTT.

This clonotype was seen a few times. The V call is TRBV27, the J call TRBJ1-1; D remains unclear. Germline loops: CDR1 MNHEY, CDR2 SMNVEV (reference sequence). The germline V and J ends were trimmed by 3 bases and 6 bases, with 20 bases remaining between them. The CDR3 loop spans 16 amino acids. DNA of the CDR3: TGTGCCAGCAGTTTGGGATGGATTCCGGGTGTGGCTGAAGCTTTCTTT. Its protein product is CASSLGWIPGVAEAFF.

This clonotype was observed a handful of times. The chain couples TRBV20-1 to TRBJ2-2; perhaps TRBD1 as D (5 bases). CDR1 and CDR2 from the germline V gene are DFQATT and SNEGSKA (reference sequence). Trimming took 2 bases from V and 7 from J, leaving 8 bases between them. The CDR3 sequence is 12 residues long. The CDR3 DNA reads TGCAGTGCTAGACGGACAATCGGGGAGCTGTTTTTT. Amino acid sequence: CSARRTIGELFF.

The V gene is TRBV4-1, the J gene TRBJ2-7; no definite D call. The V and J ends lost 2 bases and 7 bases respectively, with 12 bases between them. Germline lookup yields CDR1 MGHRA and CDR2 YSYEKL. The CDR3 extends over 13 amino acids. DNA for the CDR3: TGCGCCAGCAGCCAATCAGGAGTCGGAGAGCAGTACTTC. Protein product: CASSQSGVGEQYF.

In its sample, this clonotype was seen many times. V is TRBV12-3 or TRBV12-4 and J is TRBJ1-5; the D is unclear. Trimming took off 1 base at V and 4 bases at J, with 8 bases between the two ends. The CDR3 contains 14 residues. The CDR3, as DNA: TGTGCCAGCAGTTTAGGCGGAGGGAATCAGCCCCAGCATTTT. The encoded protein is CASSLGGGNQPQHF.

This clonotype was counted ten times or more. CDR3 amino acids: CASSLERTGPYEQYF. In DNA, the CDR3 is TGTGCCAGCAGCTTAGAAAGGACGGGCCCCTACGAGCAGTACTTC. This rearrangement joins TRBV7-9 to TRBJ2-7, with D unresolved. CDR3 size: 15 residues. Germline CDR1 SEHNR, CDR2 FQNEAQ (reference sequence). The V end lost 1 base, the J end lost 2 bases, and 12 bases lay between the germline ends.

This clonotype was seen more than once but under ten times. CDR3 coding DNA: TGTGCCAGCAGCTTTGAGGGCAGGGGGAACACTGAAGCTTTCTTT. Its translation: CASSFEGRGNTEAFF. The chain carries TRBV13 and TRBJ1-1; D might be TRBD1 (6 bases). Deletions cut 3 bases from V and 1 base from J, with 12 bases between. The CDR3 extends over 15 amino acids. Germline V CDR1 and CDR2: PRHDT, FYEKMQ (reference sequence).

The chain uses TRBV9 and TRBJ2-1; 8 bases map to TRBD2. This CDR3 comprises 14 residues. Trimming took 3 bases from V and 6 from J; bases not matched to a gene: 5. Germline CDR1 and CDR2: SGDLS and YYNGEE. The CDR3: CASSEGLAVNEQFF. In nucleotides, the CDR3 is TGTGCCAGCAGCGAAGGACTAGCTGTCAATGAGCAGTTCTTC. Together with reference TRBV9 and TRBJ2-1, the CDR3 gives the full variable domain: DSGVTQTPKHLITATGQRVTLRCSPRSGDLSVYWYQQSLDQGLQFLIQYYNGEERAKGNILERFSAQQFPDLHSELNLSSLELGDSALYFCASSEGLAVNEQFFGPGTRLTVL.

V usage is TRBV6-5 and J usage is TRBJ1-2, with TRBD1 matching over 7 bases. The CDR3 is 13 residues long. The V and J ends lost 5 bases and 5 bases, in that order; junction bases with no gene match: 5. From germline, CDR1 is MNHEY and CDR2 SVGAGI. CDR3 sequence reads: CASSPTGLYGYTF. The CDR3 DNA reads TGTGCCAGCAGTCCGACAGGGCTTTATGGCTACACCTTC.

This clonotype was seen a handful of times. The chain combines TRBV27 with TRBJ2-5, with 12 bases lining up with TRBD2. CDR1 and CDR2 (germline): MNHEY, SMNVEV (reference sequence). The CDR3 is 17 amino acids. The J segment lost 5 bases and the V segment lost 4 bases, leaving 11 bases of the junction unmatched. The CDR3 DNA reads as TGTGCCAGCAGTTCATCTAGCGGGGGGGCGCGATGGGAGACCCAGTACTTC. Amino acid sequence: CASSSSSGGARWETQYF.

The V and J genes are TRBV7-9 and TRBJ2-6; 12 bases are shared with TRBD1. Germline CDR1 and CDR2: SEHNR and FQNEAQ (reference sequence). J was trimmed by 3 bases and V by 5 bases; bases with no gene match: 8. This CDR3 is built from 18 residues. CDR3 sequence reads: CASSSLGQGAHGANVLTF. CDR3 DNA: TGTGCCAGCAGCAGCCTGGGACAGGGGGCTCATGGGGCCAACGTCCTGACTTTC.

This clonotype was seen ten or more times. The genes are TRBV7-2 and TRBJ2-7; 9 bases map to TRBD2. Unmatched junction bases numbered 7, after V lost 5 bases and J lost 2 bases. The CDR3 has 15 residues. Germline CDR1 SGHTA, CDR2 FQGNSA. The CDR3 region is CASSPKGGRAYEQYF. CDR3 bases: TGTGCCAGCAGCCCAAAGGGCGGGAGGGCCTACGAGCAGTACTTC.

This chain connects TRBV7-9 to TRBJ2-5, with a tentative D call TRBD2 (6 bases). CDR3 length: 15 residues. CDR1 is SEHNR and CDR2 is FQNEAQ in the germline V gene (reference sequence). V was trimmed by 5 bases and J by 5 bases, leaving 18 bases between them. The CDR3 nucleotides read TGTGCCAGCAGCCCCCTAGGGAGGCTACAGGAGACCCAGTACTTC. Its protein is CASSPLGRLQETQYF. Based on the CDR3 plus reference TRBV7-9 and TRBJ2-5, the full variable domain is DTGVSQNPRHKITKRGQNVTFRCDPISEHNRLYWYRQTLGQGPEFLTYFQNEAQLEKSRLLSDRFSAERPKGSFSTLEIQRTEQGDSAMYLCASSPLGRLQETQYFGPGTRLLVL.

This clonotype was picked up many times. DNA for the CDR3: TGTGCCAGCACTACGAACAGGGGATCGAGTGAAAAACTGTTTTTT. As protein: CASTTNRGSSEKLFF. This chain connects TRBV2 to TRBJ1-4; 7 positions agree with TRBD1. CDR3 size: 15 residues. Germline V gives CDR1 SNHLY, CDR2 FYNNEI. Trimming at V came to 7 bases and at J to 7 bases, leaving 12 bases not matched to a gene.

The sample holds a few counts of this clonotype. The chain carries TRBV11-1 and TRBJ1-2; no reliable D call. CDR1 and CDR2 (germline): SGHAT, FQDESV (reference sequence). The V gene lost 3 bases and the J gene lost 2 bases, with 7 bases spanning the gap. This CDR3 has 13 residues. The chain's CDR3 is CASSLGANYGYTF. In nucleotides, the CDR3 is TGTGCCAGCAGCTTGGGCGCGAACTATGGCTACACCTTC.

In its sample, this clonotype is medium-sized. V usage is TRBV18 and J usage is TRBJ1-3; TRBD1 matches at 9 bases. CDR1 KGHSH and CDR2 LQKENI come from the germline V gene. With 1 base clipped from V and 7 bases from J, the junction kept 5 bases outside the gene matches. The CDR3 runs to 15 residues. CDR3 in amino acids: CASSPLWTGDNTIYF. CDR3 in DNA: TGTGCCAGCTCACCACTTTGGACAGGGGACAACACCATATATTTT.